This T cell receptor (beta chain) derives from a study of blood T cell repertoires in COVID-19. Trimming cost V 6 bases and J 0 bases, with 12 bases left between them. Germline CDR1 and CDR2: MNHEY and SVGAGI. The CDR3 covers 15 residues. Only in-frame clones appear in the TCRdb table, and some are missing; sequencing was by immunoSEQ multiplex PCR. The sample lists about 270,000 clones; 70% to 90% were seen once. This TCR was sampled from a woman aged 70 to 79 with acute or convalescent COVID-19. The chain couples TRBV6-5 to TRBJ1-5; maybe TRBD1 (6 bases). Sequencing was carried out using peripheral blood. The DNA for the CDR3 is TGTGCCAGCAGGAGACAGGCTGGTAGCAATCAGCCCCAGCATTTT. Translated: CASRRQAGSNQPQHF.